The source of this TCR beta chain is a study of blood T cell repertoires in COVID-19. Study at large: Samples of COVID-19 (acute and convalescent) were obtained from the United States, Italy and Spain. T cells, B-cell-depleted T cells, or PBMCs supplied cDNA or gDNA.

In the original processing: Reference gene primer amplification yielded estimated nucleated cell counts. Clones were sequenced by immunoSEQ multiplex PCR, and TCRdb holds only the in-frame ones, with some missing. V, J and clone size are those of that table, while D and trimming were read from the DNA. The sample includes about 59,000 clones, around 90% of them seen just once. Germline V lookup: CDR1 GTSNPN, CDR2 SVGIG (reference sequence). The V and J ends lost 3 bases and 1 base respectively, with 6 bases between them. The CDR3 totals 12 residues. The rearrangement joins TRBV30 to TRBJ1-1; tentatively, D is TRBD1 (5 bases). The sample taken for sequencing was peripheral blood. This clonotype originated in an older man with acute or convalescent COVID-19. The CDR3 bases are TGTGCCTGGAGCAGGGAGAACACTGAAGCTTTCTTT. This encodes CAWSRENTEAFF.